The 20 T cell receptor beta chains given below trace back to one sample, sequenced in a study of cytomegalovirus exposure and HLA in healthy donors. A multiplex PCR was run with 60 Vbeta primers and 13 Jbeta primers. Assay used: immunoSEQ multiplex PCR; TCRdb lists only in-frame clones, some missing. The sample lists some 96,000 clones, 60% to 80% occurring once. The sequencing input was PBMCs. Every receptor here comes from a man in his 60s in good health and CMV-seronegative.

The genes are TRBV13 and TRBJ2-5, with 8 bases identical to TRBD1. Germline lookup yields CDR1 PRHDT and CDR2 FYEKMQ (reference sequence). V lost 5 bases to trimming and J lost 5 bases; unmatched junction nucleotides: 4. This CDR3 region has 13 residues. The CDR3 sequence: CASSQTGGETQYF. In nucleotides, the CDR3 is TGTGCCAGCAGCCAAACAGGGGGGGAGACCCAGTACTTC. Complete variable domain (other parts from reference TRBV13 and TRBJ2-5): AAGVIQSPRHLIKEKRETATLKCYPIPRHDTVYWYQQGPGQDPQFLISFYEKMQSDKGSIPDRFSAQQFSDYHSELNMSSLELGDSALYFCASSQTGGETQYFGPGTRLLVL.

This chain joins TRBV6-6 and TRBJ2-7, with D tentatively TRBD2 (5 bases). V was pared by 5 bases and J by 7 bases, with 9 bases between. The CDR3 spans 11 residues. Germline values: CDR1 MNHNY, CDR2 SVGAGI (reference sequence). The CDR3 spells CASSPRGEQYF. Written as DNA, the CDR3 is TGTGCCAGCAGTCCTCGAGGGGAGCAGTACTTC.

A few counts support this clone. CDR3 nucleotides: TGTGCCAGCAGTTACACAAACAGGGGCACTGAAGCTTTCTTT. It yields the protein CASSYTNRGTEAFF. The chain joins TRBV6-6 to TRBJ1-1; 7 bases match TRBD1. This CDR3 region has 14 residues. J gave up 4 bases and V 2 bases, and 4 bases lay outside the gene matches. Looked up from germline, CDR1 is MNHNY and CDR2 is SVGAGI (reference sequence).

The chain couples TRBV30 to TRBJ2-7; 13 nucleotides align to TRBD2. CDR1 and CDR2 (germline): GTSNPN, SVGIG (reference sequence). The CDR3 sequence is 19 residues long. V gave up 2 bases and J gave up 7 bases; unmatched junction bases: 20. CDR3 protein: CAWSSPPGTSGILAGEQYF. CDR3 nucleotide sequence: TGTGCCTGGAGTTCTCCCCCCGGGACTAGCGGGATATTGGCGGGGGAGCAGTACTTC.

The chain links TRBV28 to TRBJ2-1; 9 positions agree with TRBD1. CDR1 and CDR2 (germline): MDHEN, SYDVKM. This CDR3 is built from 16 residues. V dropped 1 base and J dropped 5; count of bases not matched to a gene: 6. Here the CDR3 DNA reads TGTGCCAGCAGTTTATTATCGGGACAGGGTAACAATGAGCAGTTCTTC. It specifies CASSLLSGQGNNEQFF.

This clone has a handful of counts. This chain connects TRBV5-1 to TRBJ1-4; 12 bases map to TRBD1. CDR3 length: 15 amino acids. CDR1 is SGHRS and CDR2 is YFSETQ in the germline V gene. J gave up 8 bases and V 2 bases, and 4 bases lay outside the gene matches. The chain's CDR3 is CASSFGDRGPEKLFF. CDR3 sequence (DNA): TGCGCCAGCAGCTTTGGGGACAGGGGGCCGGAAAAACTGTTTTTT.

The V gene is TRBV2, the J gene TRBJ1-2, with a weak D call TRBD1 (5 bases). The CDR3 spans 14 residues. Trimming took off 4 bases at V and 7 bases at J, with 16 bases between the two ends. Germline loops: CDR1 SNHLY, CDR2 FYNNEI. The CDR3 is CASSGAPGSLGYTF. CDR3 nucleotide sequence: TGTGCCAGCAGTGGGGCCCCAGGGTCGCTTGGCTACACCTTC.

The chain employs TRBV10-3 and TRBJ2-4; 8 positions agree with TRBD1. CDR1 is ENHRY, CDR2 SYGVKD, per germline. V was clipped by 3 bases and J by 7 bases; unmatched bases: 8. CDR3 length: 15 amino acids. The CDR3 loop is CAISDLDRDRNIQYF. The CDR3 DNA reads TGTGCCATCAGTGACCTGGACAGGGATAGGAACATTCAGTACTTC.

This CDR3 reads CASTQDRDGYTF. As DNA, the CDR3 is TGTGCCAGTACCCAGGACAGGGATGGCTACACCTTC. This rearrangement joins TRBV19 to TRBJ1-2; 8 bases are shared with TRBD1. The V segment lost 7 bases and the J segment 6 bases; nucleotides outside the gene matches: 4. The CDR3 is 12 amino acids. Germline CDR1 LNHDA, CDR2 SQIVND (reference sequence).

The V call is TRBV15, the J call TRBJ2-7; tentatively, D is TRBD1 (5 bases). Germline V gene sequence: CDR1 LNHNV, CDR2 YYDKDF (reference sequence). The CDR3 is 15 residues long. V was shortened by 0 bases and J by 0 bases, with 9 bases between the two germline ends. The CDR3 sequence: CATSREGQGSYEQYF. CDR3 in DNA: TGTGCCACCAGCAGAGAAGGGCAGGGCTCCTACGAGCAGTACTTC.

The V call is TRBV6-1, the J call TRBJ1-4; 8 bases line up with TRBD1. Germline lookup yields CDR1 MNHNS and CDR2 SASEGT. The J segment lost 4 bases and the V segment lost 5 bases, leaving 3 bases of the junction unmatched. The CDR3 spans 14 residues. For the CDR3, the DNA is TGTGCCAGCAGTACAGGACAGGGTAATGAAAAACTGTTTTTT. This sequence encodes CASSTGQGNEKLFF.

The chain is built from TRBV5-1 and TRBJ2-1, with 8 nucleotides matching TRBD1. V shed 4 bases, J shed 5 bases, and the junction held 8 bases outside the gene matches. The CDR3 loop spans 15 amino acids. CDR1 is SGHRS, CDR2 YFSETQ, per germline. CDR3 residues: CASSPRTGFDNEQFF. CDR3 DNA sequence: TGCGCCAGCAGCCCAAGGACAGGGTTCGACAATGAGCAGTTCTTC.

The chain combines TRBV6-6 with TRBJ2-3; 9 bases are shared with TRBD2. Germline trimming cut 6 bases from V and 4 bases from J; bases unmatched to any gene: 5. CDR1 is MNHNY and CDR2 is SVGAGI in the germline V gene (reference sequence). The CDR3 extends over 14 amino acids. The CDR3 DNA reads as TGTGCCAGCAGCGATAGCGGGAGCTCAGATACGCAGTATTTT. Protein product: CASSDSGSSDTQYF.

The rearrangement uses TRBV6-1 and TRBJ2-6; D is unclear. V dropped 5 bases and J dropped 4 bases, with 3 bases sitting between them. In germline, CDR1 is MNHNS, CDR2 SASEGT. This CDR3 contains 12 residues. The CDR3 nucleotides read TGTGCCAGCAGTCTGGGGGCCAACGTCCTGACTTTC. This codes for CASSLGANVLTF.

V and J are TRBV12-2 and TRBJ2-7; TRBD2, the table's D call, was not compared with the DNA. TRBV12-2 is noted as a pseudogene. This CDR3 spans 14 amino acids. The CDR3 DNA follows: TGTGCAAGTCGAGCCGGGACTAGCTCTTACGAGCAGTACTTC. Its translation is CASRAGTSSYEQYF.

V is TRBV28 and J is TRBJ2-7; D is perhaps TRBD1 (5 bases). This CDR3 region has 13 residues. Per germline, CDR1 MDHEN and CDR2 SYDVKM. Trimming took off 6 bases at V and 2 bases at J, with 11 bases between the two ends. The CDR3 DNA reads TGTGCCAGCAGCGTGCCACAGGCCTACGAGCAGTACTTC. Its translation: CASSVPQAYEQYF. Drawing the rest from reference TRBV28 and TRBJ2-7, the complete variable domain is DVKVTQSSRYLVKRTGEKVFLECVQDMDHENMFWYRQDPGLGLRLIYFSYDVKMKEKGDIPEGYSVSREKKERFSLILESASTNQTSMYLCASSVPQAYEQYFGPGTRLTVT.

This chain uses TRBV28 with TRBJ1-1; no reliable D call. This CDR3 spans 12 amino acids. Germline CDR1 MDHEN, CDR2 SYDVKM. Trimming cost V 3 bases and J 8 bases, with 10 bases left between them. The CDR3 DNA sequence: TGTGCCAGCAGTTTTTGGCAAAACGAAGCTTTCTTT. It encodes CASSFWQNEAFF.

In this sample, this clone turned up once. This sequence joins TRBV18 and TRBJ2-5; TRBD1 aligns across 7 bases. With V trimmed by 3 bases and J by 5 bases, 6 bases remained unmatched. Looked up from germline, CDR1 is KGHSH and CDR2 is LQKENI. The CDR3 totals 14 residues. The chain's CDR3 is CASSPRGPGETQYF. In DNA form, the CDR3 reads TGTGCCAGCTCACCGAGGGGGCCGGGGGAGACCCAGTACTTC.

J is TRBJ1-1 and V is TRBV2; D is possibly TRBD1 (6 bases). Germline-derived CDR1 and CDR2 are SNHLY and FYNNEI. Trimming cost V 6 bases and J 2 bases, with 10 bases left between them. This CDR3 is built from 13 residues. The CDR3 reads CASRGQPNTEAFF. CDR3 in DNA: TGTGCCAGCAGAGGACAGCCAAACACTGAAGCTTTCTTT.

CDR3 in DNA: TGTGCCACCAGCAGAGGGCAGGACTTTTACGAGCAGTACTTC. This gives the protein CATSRGQDFYEQYF. The gene calls are TRBV15 and TRBJ2-7; possibly TRBD2 for D (5 bases). The V gene lost 1 base and the J gene lost 4 bases, with 11 bases spanning the gap. The CDR3 extends over 14 amino acids. Looked up from germline, CDR1 is LNHNV and CDR2 is YYDKDF (reference sequence).